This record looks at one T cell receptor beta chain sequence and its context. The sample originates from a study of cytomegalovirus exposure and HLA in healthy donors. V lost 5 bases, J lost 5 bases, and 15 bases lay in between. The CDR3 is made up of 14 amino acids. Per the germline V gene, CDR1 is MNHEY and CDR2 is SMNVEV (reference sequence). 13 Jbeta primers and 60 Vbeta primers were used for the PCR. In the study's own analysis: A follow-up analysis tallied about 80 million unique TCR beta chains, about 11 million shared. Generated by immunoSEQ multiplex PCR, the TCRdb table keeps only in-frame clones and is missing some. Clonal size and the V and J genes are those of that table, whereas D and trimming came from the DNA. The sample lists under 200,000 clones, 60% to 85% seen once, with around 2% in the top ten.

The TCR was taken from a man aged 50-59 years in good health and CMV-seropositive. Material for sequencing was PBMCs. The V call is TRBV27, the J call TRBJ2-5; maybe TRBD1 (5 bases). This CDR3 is CASSQNQGTETQYF. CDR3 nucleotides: TGTGCCAGCAGTCAAAACCAGGGCACTGAGACCCAGTACTTC.